The next 18 T cell receptor beta chains were all read from a single sample in a study of T-cell memory formation after mild COVID-19. MiXCR, run by TCRdb on the 5' RACE reads, gives a single entry per CDR3 protein. The sample has a few hundred thousand distinct CDR3 sequences; more than 20% are singletons. The sequenced sample consisted of PBMCs or a T cell subset sorted from them (not recorded which). These receptors were taken from an adult woman who had mild COVID-19 (a few samples of this study predate the infection). Cell type and time point are not known.

The gene calls are TRBV7-9 and TRBJ1-5; D is unresolved. V gave up 2 bases and J gave up 8 bases, with 10 bases separating them. There are 13 residues in the CDR3. Per germline, CDR1 SEHNR and CDR2 FQNEAQ (reference sequence). CDR3 protein: CASSLQTGEPQHF. The CDR3 DNA follows: TGTGCCAGCAGCTTACAGACTGGTGAGCCCCAGCATTTT.

This clonotype has just a few counts. This sequence joins TRBV6-1 and TRBJ2-3; either TRBD1 or TRBD2 may fit D (5 bases each). This CDR3 region has 14 residues. Germline CDR1 reads MNHNS; CDR2 reads SASEGT. Trimming left V 6 bases short and J 3 bases short, with 13 bases between. CDR3 DNA: TGTGCCAGCAGCATCATAGAGGGGACAGATACGCAGTATTTT. This codes for CASSIIEGTDTQYF.

The chain combines TRBV6-2 or TRBV6-3 with TRBJ2-5, with unresolved D. With 4 bases removed from V and 5 bases from J, the gap between germline ends came to 11 bases. This CDR3 contains 13 residues. CDR1 MNHEY and CDR2 SVGEGT come from the germline V gene. In DNA, the CDR3 is TGTGCCAGCAGTTCCCTCCGCCGGGAGACCCAGTACTTC. As protein: CASSSLRRETQYF.

This clonotype turned up a few times. DNA for the CDR3: TGTGCCAGCAGCTCCCGGGACAGGGAAGACGAGCAGTACTTC. This translates into CASSSRDREDEQYF. The V call is TRBV7-9, the J call TRBJ2-7, with 9 positions matching TRBD1. The V and J ends lost 4 bases and 5 bases, in that order; junction bases with no gene match: 6. The germline CDR1 and CDR2 sequences are SEHNR and FQNEAQ (reference sequence). This CDR3 comprises 14 residues. The variable domain in full, with the rest retrieved from reference TRBV7-9 and TRBJ2-7, is DTGVSQNPRHKITKRGQNVTFRCDPISEHNRLYWYRQTLGQGPEFLTYFQNEAQLEKSRLLSDRFSAERPKGSFSTLEIQRTEQGDSAMYLCASSSRDREDEQYFGPGTRLTVT.

The rearrangement uses TRBV21-1 and TRBJ1-6. TRBV21-1 counts as a pseudogene. The CDR3 has 16 amino acids. For the CDR3, the DNA is TGTGCCAGCGTCCGGGGGGAGGTGTCCTATAATTCACCCCTCCACTTT. This codes for CASVRGEVSYNSPLHF.

V gene TRBV20-1 combines with J gene TRBJ2-3; no definite D call. The germline CDR1 and CDR2 sequences are DFQATT and SNEGSKA (reference sequence). Trimming removed 6 bases at V and 6 bases at J, with 13 bases between. CDR3 length: 12 residues. The CDR3 nucleotides read TGCAGTGCGTATCTAGTGGCGGATACGCAGTATTTT. As protein: CSAYLVADTQYF.

This rearrangement joins TRBV12-3 or TRBV12-4 to TRBJ2-1; 11 bases align to TRBD1. This CDR3 comprises 14 residues. The trim removed 6 bases at V and 8 bases at J, leaving 6 bases unmatched. CDR3 sequence (DNA): TGTGCCAGCAGGGACAGGGGGCGGCCCGATGAGCAGTTCTTC. This translates into CASRDRGRPDEQFF.

CDR3 residues: CASSPQSLYGYTF. CDR3 sequence (DNA): TGTGCCAGCAGTCCACAGAGCCTCTATGGCTACACCTTC. The rearrangement links TRBV12-3 or TRBV12-4 to TRBJ1-2; no clear D gene. V was clipped by 5 bases and J by 4 bases, with 11 bases between them. The CDR3 runs to 13 residues.

V gene TRBV4-3 combines with J gene TRBJ2-2, with 7 positions matching TRBD2. V shed 4 bases, J shed 6 bases, and the junction held 2 bases outside the gene matches. Germline V gene lookup returns CDR1 LGHNA and CDR2 YSLEER. This CDR3 is 13 amino acids long. CDR3: CASSRTRAGELFF. For the CDR3, the DNA is TGCGCCAGCAGCCGGACTAGAGCCGGGGAGCTGTTTTTT.

The rearrangement joins TRBV12-3 or TRBV12-4 to TRBJ2-3; D not certain. This CDR3 is 16 amino acids long. Trimming left V 7 bases short and J 3 bases short, with 20 bases between. The CDR3 nucleotides are TGTGCCAGCAATCCGATGTACCCCAAAGCAACAGATACGCAGTATTTT. This gives the protein CASNPMYPKATDTQYF.

This clonotype was seen a few times. The gene calls are TRBV29-1 and TRBJ2-5, with 9 bases lining up with TRBD2. CDR3 length equals 13 residues. Trimming removed 6 bases from V and 3 bases from J; junction bases left unmatched: 5. Germline V gene data show CDR1 as SQVTM and CDR2 as ANQGSEA. CDR3 nucleotides: TGCAGCGTCCGCGGGAGGGCCAAAGAGACCCAGTACTTC. It yields the protein CSVRGRAKETQYF.

This chain connects TRBV3-1 to TRBJ1-4; 8 bases align to TRBD1. This CDR3 comprises 16 residues. Germline V gene sequence: CDR1 LGHDT, CDR2 YNNKEL (reference sequence). After removal of 5 bases from V and 8 bases from J, the junction contained 13 bases not matched to a gene. CDR3 nucleotides: TGTGCCAGCAGCGAAGCGGGACAGGTCCTTCTGGAAAAACTGTTTTTT. This codes for CASSEAGQVLLEKLFF.

This clonotype was counted a few times. This chain's CDR3 is CASSLAGTGGFGEQFF. CDR3 bases: TGTGCCAGCAGTTTAGCCGGGACAGGGGGCTTTGGAGAGCAGTTCTTC. The rearrangement joins TRBV12-3 or TRBV12-4 to TRBJ2-1; TRBD1 matches at 12 bases. The length of the CDR3 is 16 residues. J was trimmed by 10 bases and V by 0 bases; bases with no gene match: 7.

The V gene is TRBV6-2 or TRBV6-3, the J gene TRBJ1-1, with D perhaps matching TRBD1 (5 bases). V lost 7 bases and J 4 bases, leaving 22 bases between the germline ends. CDR1 and CDR2 from the germline V gene are MNHEY and SVGEGT. The CDR3 runs 16 residues. CDR3 nucleotides: TGTGCCAGCATTTCCAGTTCCGGGACCCTCGGCACTGAAGCTTTCTTT. Translated: CASISSSGTLGTEAFF.

This clonotype was seen a handful of times. The chain combines TRBV5-1 with TRBJ1-5; tentatively, D is TRBD1 (5 bases). Germline loops: CDR1 SGHRS, CDR2 YFSETQ. This CDR3 is built from 15 residues. Trimming took off 4 bases at V and 0 bases at J, with 11 bases between the two ends. The DNA of the CDR3 is TGCGCCAGCAGCGAGGGGTCTAATAGCAATCAGCCCCAGCATTTT. Translation gives CASSEGSNSNQPQHF.

This clonotype was recorded a few times. The chain combines TRBV29-1 with TRBJ1-2; 9 nucleotides match TRBD1. The junction had 6 bases not matched to a gene; V was cut back by 0 bases and J by 4 bases. The germline gives CDR1 SQVTM, CDR2 ANQGSEA. This CDR3 has 15 residues. The CDR3 DNA is TGCAGCGTTGAAGAACAGGGGGCTTTGAGCTATGGCTACACCTTC. Protein sequence: CSVEEQGALSYGYTF. Looking up the rest from reference TRBV29-1 and TRBJ1-2 gives the full variable domain: SAVISQKPSRDICQRGTSLTIQCQVDSQVTMMFWYRQQPGQSLTLIATANQGSEATYESGFVIDKFPISRPNLTFSTLTVSNMSPEDSSIYLCSVEEQGALSYGYTFGSGTRLTVV.

J is TRBJ2-1 and V is TRBV27; D gene unclear. The CDR3 is made up of 12 amino acids. Trimming cost V 3 bases and J 9 bases, with 9 bases left between them. Germline values: CDR1 MNHEY, CDR2 SMNVEV (reference sequence). The CDR3 bases are TGTGCCAGCAGTTTTGGGTCCAGTGAGCAGTTCTTC. Translated: CASSFGSSEQFF.

In this sample, this clonotype turned up a few times. This chain links TRBV11-2 with TRBJ2-1; TRBD1 or TRBD2 may be the D gene (5 bases each). The CDR3 is 14 residues long. Trimming stripped 6 bases from V and 14 bases from J, with 23 bases between. CDR1 and CDR2 (germline): SGHAT, FQNNGV. CDR3 region: CASRLAAGSQVEFF. The CDR3 DNA reads as TGTGCCAGCAGACTTGCTGCAGGGAGTCAAGTCGAGTTCTTC.